The 22 T cell receptor beta chains presented below share a single source sample, sequenced in a study of identical twins. TCRdb re-analysed the 5' RACE reads in MiXCR, keeping a single row per CDR3 protein. Of 450,000 or so distinct CDR3 sequences in the sample, 24% were seen once. The same sample was also used in a study of T cells expressing NK-cell markers.

Sequencing was performed on CD4+ T cells sorted from blood. The source is a woman under 30 in good health.

This clonotype was seen repeatedly, ten times or more. The chain employs TRBV9 and TRBJ2-3, with 7 bases aligning to TRBD1. The CDR3 contains 16 residues. The V and J ends lost 2 bases and 3 bases, in that order; junction bases with no gene match: 9. Germline V gene data show CDR1 as SGDLS and CDR2 as YYNGEE. In DNA, the CDR3 is TGTGCCAGCAGCGTCACAGGGGTTTTAGGGACAGATACGCAGTATTTT. Translating gives CASSVTGVLGTDTQYF. The full variable domain, with the rest looked up from reference TRBV9 and TRBJ2-3, is DSGVTQTPKHLITATGQRVTLRCSPRSGDLSVYWYQQSLDQGLQFLIQYYNGEERAKGNILERFSAQQFPDLHSELNLSSLELGDSALYFCASSVTGVLGTDTQYFGPGTRLTVL.

The chain uses TRBV20-1 and TRBJ2-1, with 8 bases identical to TRBD1. From germline, CDR1 is DFQATT and CDR2 SNEGSKA (reference sequence). The CDR3 covers 16 residues. After removal of 3 bases from V and 2 bases from J, the junction contained 9 bases not matched to a gene. As DNA, the CDR3 is TGCAGTGCTAGTCTAGAGACAGGGGCTACCTACAATGAGCAGTTCTTC. Amino acids: CSASLETGATYNEQFF.

This clonotype was counted between two and nine times. This chain connects TRBV5-1 to TRBJ2-1; D is perhaps TRBD2 (5 bases). This CDR3 has 16 amino acids. Germline CDR1 is SGHRS and CDR2 is YFSETQ. Trimming took 4 bases from V and 0 from J, leaving 14 bases between them. DNA for the CDR3: TGCGCCAGCAGCCCGATGGGAGCAGTCTCCTACAATGAGCAGTTCTTC. Protein product: CASSPMGAVSYNEQFF.

This clonotype was picked up a small number of times. The DNA for the CDR3 is TGCAGTGCTAGAGATTCCCTTTTTAGCACCAATGAGCAGTTCTTC. This gives the protein CSARDSLFSTNEQFF. The rearrangement links TRBV20-1 to TRBJ2-1; no clear D gene. Between the trimmed V and J ends, which lost 0 bases and 6 bases, there was a span of 15 bases. The V gene's germline CDR1 is DFQATT and CDR2 SNEGSKA (reference sequence). CDR3 length: 15 amino acids.

This clonotype was found a few times. The chain links TRBV4-1 to TRBJ2-1, with D possibly TRBD1 on 6 matching bases. V was cut by 2 bases and J by 7 bases, with 15 bases left in between. The CDR3 spans 15 residues. CDR1 and CDR2 (germline): MGHRA, YSYEKL. The CDR3 sequence: CASSQPHNRVNEQFF. The DNA of the CDR3 is TGCGCCAGCAGCCAACCTCATAACAGGGTTAATGAGCAGTTCTTC.

The gene calls are TRBV6-1 and TRBJ2-1; D possibly corresponds to TRBD2 (5 bases). Trimming pared 6 bases from V and 6 bases from J, leaving 21 bases between. The CDR3 is 16 residues long. The germline CDR1 and CDR2 sequences are MNHNS and SASEGT. The CDR3 nucleotides read TGTGCCAGCAGGCCGAGGTCCGGGGTTTTAATCAATGAGCAGTTCTTC. Translated: CASRPRSGVLINEQFF.

The chain is built from TRBV9 and TRBJ2-3, with TRBD2 matching over 13 bases. The CDR3 sequence is 17 residues long. The ends lost 4 bases at V and 4 bases at J; junction bases unmatched: 9. In germline, CDR1 is SGDLS, CDR2 YYNGEE. CDR3 bases: TGTGCCAGCAGCCCACGGACTAGCGGGAGCATCCCAGATACGCAGTATTTT. The encoded protein is CASSPRTSGSIPDTQYF.

The V gene is TRBV5-1, the J gene TRBJ2-2; D perhaps matches TRBD1 (6 bases). The V gene lost 5 bases and the J gene lost 0 bases, with 14 bases spanning the gap. Germline CDR1 SGHRS, CDR2 YFSETQ. The CDR3 is 16 residues long. The chain's CDR3 is CASSPPGTTNTGELFF. The CDR3 nucleotides read TGCGCCAGCAGTCCGCCCGGGACAACGAACACCGGGGAGCTGTTTTTT. Full variable domain (remainder filled in from reference TRBV5-1 and TRBJ2-2): KAGVTQTPRYLIKTRGQQVTLSCSPISGHRSVSWYQQTPGQGLQFLFEYFSETQRNKGNFPGRFSGRQFSNSRSEMNVSTLELGDSALYLCASSPPGTTNTGELFFGEGSRLTVL.

On this clonotype itself: A junction boundary mismatches the germline segment, possibly from a read error. The rearrangement links TRBV7-2 to TRBJ2-3; 10 bases line up with TRBD2. Germline V lookup: CDR1 SGHTA, CDR2 FQGNSA. The CDR3 sequence is 13 residues long. The CDR3 sequence: CASSLARAGGGSF. The CDR3 DNA reads TGTGCCAGCAGCTTAGCCCGAGCGGGGGGGGGATCTTTT.

This clonotype has only a few counts. The J gene is TRBJ1-5, the V gene TRBV3-1; 8 bases line up with TRBD1. Germline V gives CDR1 LGHDT, CDR2 YNNKEL (reference sequence). V lost 2 bases and J lost 9; bases outside the gene matches: 9. The CDR3 totals 15 residues. CDR3 sequence reads: CASSQQGQGGAPQHF. CDR3 nucleotide sequence: TGTGCCAGCAGCCAACAAGGACAGGGTGGTGCGCCCCAGCATTTT.

Of note for this clonotype: An end of the junction differs from the germline gene, which may be a read error. The chain employs TRBV28 and TRBJ2-1; the D is unclear. Germline assignment: CDR1 MDHEN and CDR2 SYDVKM. This CDR3 spans 13 amino acids. This chain's CDR3 is CASSLAHYDEQFF. Written as DNA, the CDR3 is TGTGCCAGCAGTTTGGCTCACTACGATGAGCAGTTCTTC.

This chain connects TRBV24-1 to TRBJ1-2; D remains ambiguous. The CDR3 has 12 amino acids. Germline lookup yields CDR1 KGHDR and CDR2 SFDVKD. Trimming cost V 4 bases and J 7 bases, with 9 bases left between them. The CDR3 here is CATSDRNGGYTF. Written as DNA, the CDR3 is TGTGCCACCAGTGACAGGAATGGTGGCTACACCTTC.

This sequence joins TRBV28 and TRBJ2-5; 9 bases are a match to TRBD2. The CDR3 is 17 residues long. Unmatched junction bases numbered 14, after V lost 7 bases and J lost 2 bases. Germline V gene lookup returns CDR1 MDHEN and CDR2 SYDVKM. Here the CDR3 DNA reads TGTGCCAGCACCGAACTGCAGGGCGGGAGGGAACAAGAGACCCAGTACTTC. As protein: CASTELQGGREQETQYF.

V gene TRBV28 combines with J gene TRBJ2-3; no definite D call. CDR1 is MDHEN, CDR2 SYDVKM, per germline. V shed 7 bases and J shed 4 bases, with 21 bases lying between them. The length of the CDR3 is 16 residues. The CDR3 DNA reads TGTGCCAGCACCCCCCCCCACTTCGGGTTTTCAGATACGCAGTATTTT. It is translated as CASTPPHFGFSDTQYF.

J is TRBJ2-1 and V is TRBV7-3, with D perhaps TRBD1 (6 bases). The V gene's germline CDR1 is SGHTA and CDR2 FQGTGA. The CDR3 totals 15 residues. With 5 bases removed from V and 1 base from J, the gap between germline ends came to 12 bases. CDR3 in DNA: TGTGCCAGCAGCATCATGGACAGTTCCTACAATGAGCAGTTCTTC. It specifies CASSIMDSSYNEQFF.

This chain joins TRBV10-2 and TRBJ2-3; D possibly uses TRBD1 or TRBD2 (5 bases each). Trimming shortened V by 4 bases and J by 3 bases, and 20 bases separated the two germline ends. This CDR3 spans 17 amino acids. Germline loops: CDR1 WSHSY, CDR2 SAAADI. The CDR3 DNA follows: TGCGCCAGCAGTGTAAAAGGGACCGCCTATGCTACAGATACGCAGTATTTT. Protein product: CASSVKGTAYATDTQYF.

The CDR3: CASNSRENPSYEQYF. The DNA of the CDR3 is TGTGCCAGCAACTCCCGGGAAAATCCCTCCTACGAGCAGTACTTC. The rearrangement uses TRBV6-1 and TRBJ2-7; possibly TRBD2 for D (5 bases). Looked up from germline, CDR1 is MNHNS and CDR2 is SASEGT. The ends were cut back, 7 bases at V and 0 bases at J, with 16 bases in the middle. The CDR3 length is 15 residues.

The chain couples TRBV7-2 to TRBJ2-3; no reliable D call. There are 13 residues in the CDR3. CDR1 and CDR2 from the germline V gene are SGHTA and FQGNSA. Between the trimmed V and J ends, which lost 2 bases and 9 bases, there was a span of 12 bases. CDR3 sequence (DNA): TGTGCCAGCAGCTTAACTGCCAGCCCGACGCAGTATTTT. Its translation: CASSLTASPTQYF.

The rearrangement joins TRBV7-2 to TRBJ2-3, with D uncertain. The CDR3 sequence is 13 residues long. The V end was cut by 3 bases, the J end by 4 bases, with 8 bases between. Germline V gene data show CDR1 as SGHTA and CDR2 as FQGNSA. Here the CDR3 DNA reads TGTGCCAGCAGCTTCCAGTACGCAGATACGCAGTATTTT. It encodes CASSFQYADTQYF.

The V and J genes are TRBV7-7 and TRBJ2-2; possible D gene TRBD2, 5 bases. V lost 2 bases, J lost 7 bases, and 8 bases lay in between. Germline CDR1 is SSHAT and CDR2 is FNYEAQ (reference sequence). The CDR3 has 13 amino acids. In DNA form, the CDR3 reads TGTGCCAGCAGCTTATTTCGGGGCGGGGAGCTGTTTTTT. Translated, it gives CASSLFRGGELFF.

The chain employs TRBV19 and TRBJ2-7; D may be TRBD1 (5 bases). The germline V gene has CDR1 LNHDA and CDR2 SQIVND (reference sequence). V lost 5 bases to trimming and J lost 0 bases, with 17 bases between them. The CDR3 is 16 amino acids. In DNA form, the CDR3 reads TGTGCCAGTAGTGCACCCGACAGTTGGAGCTCCTACGAGCAGTACTTC. This sequence encodes CASSAPDSWSSYEQYF.

This clonotype has a count of ten or more. The CDR3 DNA is TGTGCCAGCAGCGCGATAGGACAGCAAGACTATGGCTACACCTTC. Amino acid sequence: CASSAIGQQDYGYTF. The chain joins TRBV7-2 to TRBJ1-2; perhaps TRBD1 as D (6 bases). V lost 5 bases and J 3 bases, leaving 16 bases between the germline ends. The CDR3 is 15 residues long. Germline lookup yields CDR1 SGHTA and CDR2 FQGNSA.